The 14 T cell receptor beta chains below all came from one sample that was sequenced in a study of cytomegalovirus exposure and HLA in healthy donors (TCRdb year 2017). Library construction relied on the immunoSEQ multiplex PCR assay. TCRdb mirrors the immuneACCESS table, restricted to in-frame sequences. Some clones are absent from its copies; in checked studies, under half trace to an unresolved V gene, and the reason for the others is unknown. This sample comprises about 170,000 clones, roughly 86% of them detected only once. The ten most abundant clones make up about 9.4% of the sample. Sequenced input: PBMCs. These TCRs come from a woman aged 18-29 years in good health and CMV-seropositive.

This rearrangement joins TRBV28 to TRBJ2-6, with D possibly TRBD2 on 6 matching bases. The CDR3 extends over 17 amino acids. Trimming pared 4 bases from V and 3 bases from J, leaving 16 bases between. Germline CDR1 and CDR2: MDHEN and SYDVKM. CDR3 nucleotides: TGTGCCAGCAGTTCGACCGGTAGCGGAGATGGGGCCAACGTCCTGACTTTC. This gives the protein CASSSTGSGDGANVLTF. The full variable domain, rest sourced from reference TRBV28 and TRBJ2-6, is DVKVTQSSRYLVKRTGEKVFLECVQDMDHENMFWYRQDPGLGLRLIYFSYDVKMKEKGDIPEGYSVSREKKERFSLILESASTNQTSMYLCASSSTGSGDGANVLTFGAGSRLTVL.

The CDR3 loop reads CASSLWLAGVESYEQYF. The CDR3 nucleotides read TGCGCCAGCAGCTTGTGGCTAGCGGGAGTCGAGTCCTACGAGCAGTACTTC. The chain uses TRBV5-1 and TRBJ2-7; TRBD2 matches at 10 bases. The CDR3 runs to 17 residues. Germline values: CDR1 SGHRS, CDR2 YFSETQ. V lost 1 base, J lost 1 base, and 8 bases stayed unmatched. Full variable domain (missing parts from reference TRBV5-1 and TRBJ2-7): KAGVTQTPRYLIKTRGQQVTLSCSPISGHRSVSWYQQTPGQGLQFLFEYFSETQRNKGNFPGRFSGRQFSNSRSEMNVSTLELGDSALYLCASSLWLAGVESYEQYFGPGTRLTVT.

This chain joins TRBV19 and TRBJ1-1; D is uncertain. The CDR3 consists of 13 residues. Germline V gene lookup returns CDR1 LNHDA and CDR2 SQIVND (reference sequence). Between the trimmed V and J ends, which lost 6 bases and 4 bases, there was a span of 12 bases. CDR3 in DNA: TGTGCCAGTAGATTACGGGTCTCCACTGAAGCTTTCTTT. Its protein is CASRLRVSTEAFF.

This clone appeared many times. This chain connects TRBV6-4 to TRBJ2-2; 8 bases align to TRBD2. V lost 5 bases, J lost 3 bases, and 11 bases stayed unmatched. Per germline, CDR1 MRHNA and CDR2 SNTAGT. This CDR3 is 17 amino acids long. CDR3: CASSPARTSSDTGELFF. CDR3 nucleotide sequence: TGTGCCAGCAGTCCCGCCCGGACTAGCTCCGACACCGGGGAGCTGTTTTTT.

This chain uses TRBV19 with TRBJ2-2; no clear D. Germline CDR1 is LNHDA and CDR2 is SQIVND (reference sequence). The V and J ends lost 0 bases and 6 bases respectively, with 8 bases between them. CDR3 length equals 14 residues. CDR3 region: CASSIDQASGELFF. DNA for the CDR3: TGTGCCAGTAGTATAGATCAGGCCTCCGGGGAGCTGTTTTTT.

This clone has a handful of counts. The same CDR3 also results from other DNA sequences found in this sample. V is TRBV7-2 and J is TRBJ1-2; 10 bases map to TRBD1. V gave up 5 bases and J gave up 2 bases; unmatched junction bases: 2. CDR1 SGHTA and CDR2 FQGNSA come from the germline V gene. The CDR3 totals 14 residues. The DNA of the CDR3 is TGTGCCAGCAGCCCGGGACAGGGGAACTATGGCTACACCTTC. This gives the protein CASSPGQGNYGYTF.

The genes are TRBV11-2 and TRBJ1-4; 9 bases are shared with TRBD1. The CDR3 has 16 amino acids. Losses at the gene ends were 4 bases for V and 4 bases for J; bases not matched to a gene: 7. In germline, CDR1 is SGHAT, CDR2 FQNNGV. The DNA for the CDR3 is TGTGCCAGCAGCTCTTCGGGGGACAGGGTTAATGAAAAACTGTTTTTT. Translating gives CASSSSGDRVNEKLFF.

The chain couples TRBV6-4 to TRBJ2-3; D gene ambiguous. From germline, CDR1 is MRHNA and CDR2 SNTAGT. The CDR3 is made up of 13 amino acids. Trimming took off 0 bases at V and 4 bases at J, with 5 bases between the two ends. CDR3: CASSDSDSDTQYF. Written as DNA, the CDR3 is TGTGCCAGCAGTGACTCCGACTCAGATACGCAGTATTTT.

The chain is built from TRBV7-9 and TRBJ2-2; TRBD2 aligns across 7 bases. This CDR3 is 16 amino acids long. The germline V gene encodes CDR1 SEHNR and CDR2 FQNEAQ (reference sequence). The junction had 11 bases not matched to a gene; V was cut back by 5 bases and J by 5 bases. The CDR3 DNA sequence: TGTGCCAGCAGCCCTACCCGGGGGGTAGGGACCGGGGAGCTGTTTTTT. Its translation is CASSPTRGVGTGELFF.

V usage is TRBV7-2 and J usage is TRBJ2-7, with a possible D match to TRBD2 (5 bases). With 2 bases removed from V and 3 bases from J, the gap between germline ends came to 20 bases. Germline CDR1 and CDR2: SGHTA and FQGNSA. This CDR3 is 17 amino acids long. CDR3 sequence: CASSLFATRHDYYEQYF. The CDR3 region has the DNA TGTGCCAGCAGCTTATTCGCGACCAGACACGACTACTACGAGCAGTACTTC. Full variable domain (rest looked up from reference TRBV7-2 and TRBJ2-7): GAGVSQSPSNKVTEKGKDVELRCDPISGHTALYWYRQSLGQGLEFLIYFQGNSAPDKSGLPSDRFSAERTGGSVSTLTIQRTQQEDSAVYLCASSLFATRHDYYEQYFGPGTRLTVT.

The chain carries TRBV2 and TRBJ1-1; TRBD1 aligns across 8 bases. CDR3 length: 15 amino acids. After removal of 7 bases from V and 2 bases from J, the junction contained 9 bases not matched to a gene. Germline lookup yields CDR1 SNHLY and CDR2 FYNNEI. CDR3 in amino acids: CASTSRTGINTEAFF. The CDR3 DNA reads as TGTGCCAGCACCTCACGGACAGGGATCAACACTGAAGCTTTCTTT.

The rearrangement joins TRBV27 to TRBJ2-1, with 10 bases matching TRBD2. Germline V CDR1 and CDR2: MNHEY, SMNVEV (reference sequence). The CDR3 has 19 residues. The V gene end was trimmed by 3 bases and the J gene end by 0 bases; junction bases not matched to a gene: 11. CDR3 coding DNA: TGTGCCAGCAGTTTCAGGGCCCCTAGCGGGAGTCTCTCCTACAATGAGCAGTTCTTC. It translates to CASSFRAPSGSLSYNEQFF.

The chain is built from TRBV6-5 and TRBJ2-7; possible D gene TRBD1, 6 bases. This CDR3 contains 13 residues. Per the germline V gene, CDR1 is MNHEY and CDR2 is SVGAGI. The germline V and J ends were trimmed by 7 bases and 0 bases, with 10 bases remaining between them. CDR3 region: CASMDSGSYEQYF. The CDR3 DNA follows: TGTGCCAGCATGGACAGTGGCTCCTACGAGCAGTACTTC.

The chain has TRBV25-1 and TRBJ2-1; 8 bases are a match to TRBD2. After removal of 5 bases from V and 10 bases from J, the junction contained 10 bases not matched to a gene. This CDR3 spans 14 amino acids. Germline CDR1 reads MGHDK; CDR2 reads SYGVNS. CDR3 loop: CASSYPGLAAEQFF. The CDR3 DNA reads TGTGCCAGCAGTTATCCAGGACTAGCCGCGGAGCAGTTCTTC.